The 31 T cell receptor beta chains below come from one sample, sequenced in a study of T-cell reconstitution after alpha-beta-depleted transplantation in children. Preparation of the TCRbeta library was carried out with unique molecular identifiers. TCRdb independently ran MiXCR on the PCR reads; one entry per CDR3 protein. This sample has a few thousand distinct CDR3 sequences, with about a sixth found just once. The specimen was PBMCs, mostly from graft donor cells, collected 180 days after TCRalphabeta/CD19-depleted stem cell transplant. The source of these receptors is a patient aged 2-15 years who had a stem cell transplant for inherited bone marrow failure, so the T cells may come from the graft donor.

This clonotype was counted ten times or more. The J gene is TRBJ1-4, the V gene TRBV7-9; 9 positions agree with TRBD1. This CDR3 has 14 amino acids. The J segment lost 5 bases and the V segment lost 5 bases, leaving 3 bases of the junction unmatched. The germline V gene has CDR1 SEHNR and CDR2 FQNEAQ (reference sequence). The CDR3 DNA sequence: TGTGCCAGCAGCCCGACAGGGGGGAATGAAAAACTGTTTTTT. It translates to CASSPTGGNEKLFF.

V gene TRBV3-1 combines with J gene TRBJ2-1; D may be TRBD1 or TRBD2 (5 bases each). Trimming shortened V by 0 bases and J by 5 bases, and 8 bases separated the two germline ends. Germline CDR1 and CDR2: LGHDT and YNNKEL (reference sequence). This CDR3 spans 14 amino acids. The CDR3, as DNA: TGTGCCAGCAGCCAAGACCGGGACGACAATGAGCAGTTCTTC. Translating gives CASSQDRDDNEQFF.

This clonotype was picked up many times. The V gene is TRBV7-2, the J gene TRBJ2-1; no definite D call. Deletions cut 1 base from V and 8 bases from J, with 18 bases between. The CDR3 runs to 16 residues. Germline V lookup: CDR1 SGHTA, CDR2 FQGNSA. Here the CDR3 DNA reads TGTGCCAGCAGCTTAGGACCCAAGCCTAGTAGCTATGAGCAGTTCTTC. The encoded protein is CASSLGPKPSSYEQFF.

This clonotype has a count of ten or more. The chain carries TRBV18 and TRBJ2-3; TRBD1 matches at 7 bases. Per germline, CDR1 KGHSH and CDR2 LQKENI. The CDR3 loop spans 15 amino acids. After removal of 5 bases from V and 2 bases from J, the junction contained 7 bases not matched to a gene. The CDR3 is CASSSPQGYTDTQYF. As DNA, the CDR3 is TGTGCCAGCTCATCTCCACAGGGGTACACAGATACGCAGTATTTT.

The table lists this clonotype with many counts. The chain has TRBV6-2 or TRBV6-3 and TRBJ1-5; D gene uncertain. This CDR3 contains 16 residues. The germline CDR1 and CDR2 sequences are MNHEY and SVGEGT. Trimming shortened V by 2 bases and J by 2 bases, and 13 bases separated the two germline ends. The CDR3 DNA sequence: TGTGCCAGCAGTTACATGAGGGAAAGGGGCAATCAGCCCCAGCATTTT. It yields the protein CASSYMRERGNQPQHF.

This clonotype showed up many times. The V and J genes are TRBV5-1 and TRBJ2-3; no clear D gene. V was shortened by 0 bases and J by 2 bases, with 7 bases between the two germline ends. The CDR3 consists of 14 residues. Germline CDR1 is SGHRS and CDR2 is YFSETQ. Written as DNA, the CDR3 is TGCGCCAGCAGCTTGGGGCGTCCCACAGATACGCAGTATTTT. It yields the protein CASSLGRPTDTQYF.

In its sample, this clonotype was seen many times. V and J are TRBV7-8 and TRBJ1-2, with D possibly being TRBD1 (5 bases). The V gene lost 0 bases and the J gene lost 4 bases, with 15 bases spanning the gap. The CDR3 consists of 16 residues. CDR1 SGHVS and CDR2 FQNEAQ come from the germline V gene. The CDR3 spells CASSLALGRGVYGYTF. The CDR3 coding sequence is TGTGCCAGCAGCTTAGCACTAGGGCGGGGGGTCTATGGCTACACCTTC.

This clonotype appeared many times. The chain joins TRBV4-3 to TRBJ2-1; 8 bases map to TRBD2. This CDR3 region has 18 residues. Germline trimming cut 4 bases from V and 8 bases from J; bases unmatched to any gene: 19. CDR1 is LGHNA, CDR2 YSLEER, per germline. In DNA form, the CDR3 reads TGCGCCAGCAGCCTAATAGCGGGATTTCTCGTAAATGGCGATGAGCAGTTCTTC. Its protein product is CASSLIAGFLVNGDEQFF.

This clonotype was observed at least ten times. The chain uses TRBV7-2 and TRBJ2-5; D call uncertain. The CDR3 is made up of 13 amino acids. Trimming stripped 3 bases from V and 5 bases from J, with 10 bases between. Germline V gives CDR1 SGHTA, CDR2 FQGNSA. The CDR3 nucleotides read TGTGCCAGCAGCTTCGTGGTGGGGGAGACCCAGTACTTC. Protein: CASSFVVGETQYF.

This clonotype was picked up many times. The genes are TRBV4-3 and TRBJ1-4; TRBD1 matches at 8 bases. Trimming cost V 4 bases and J 0 bases; bases outside gene matches: 13. Germline CDR1 is LGHNA and CDR2 is YSLEER. The CDR3 is 19 residues long. DNA for the CDR3: TGCGCCAGCAGCCCCCGGACAGGGAAGGGTTCGGCAACTAATGAAAAACTGTTTTTT. It specifies CASSPRTGKGSATNEKLFF.

This clonotype was recorded at least ten times. V usage is TRBV5-1 and J usage is TRBJ1-2; a possible D gene is TRBD1 (6 bases). The CDR3 consists of 13 residues. The V end was cut by 3 bases, the J end by 4 bases, with 10 bases between. Germline V CDR1 and CDR2: SGHRS, YFSETQ. CDR3 nucleotide sequence: TGCGCCAGCAGCTCGGGACATTTCTATGGCTACACCTTC. It encodes CASSSGHFYGYTF.

The sample holds many counts of this clonotype. The chain uses TRBV2 and TRBJ1-3; a possible D gene is TRBD1 (5 bases). Germline V gene sequence: CDR1 SNHLY, CDR2 FYNNEI. V was shortened by 5 bases and J by 0 bases, with 11 bases between the two germline ends. The CDR3 totals 15 residues. The CDR3 is CASSPPRVSGNTIYF. CDR3 sequence (DNA): TGTGCCAGCAGTCCCCCCAGGGTCTCTGGAAACACCATATATTTT. Full variable domain (rest looked up from reference TRBV2 and TRBJ1-3): EPEVTQTPSHQVTQMGQEVILRCVPISNHLYFYWYRQILGQKVEFLVSFYNNEISEKSEIFDDQFSVERPDGSNFTLKIRSTKLEDSAMYFCASSPPRVSGNTIYFGEGSWLTVV.

This clonotype appeared many times. The rearrangement links TRBV29-1 to TRBJ2-5; D perhaps matches TRBD2 (5 bases). This CDR3 comprises 12 residues. Germline V gives CDR1 SQVTM, CDR2 ANQGSEA. Between the trimmed V and J ends, which lost 3 bases and 2 bases, there was a span of 7 bases. The CDR3 DNA is TGCAGCGTTGATGGAGGACAAGAGACCCAGTACTTC. It specifies CSVDGGQETQYF.

This clonotype was counted many times. The chain uses TRBV5-5 and TRBJ2-5, with D perhaps matching TRBD2 (6 bases). The CDR3 loop spans 15 amino acids. Looked up from germline, CDR1 is SGHKS and CDR2 is YYEKEE (reference sequence). V lost 5 bases and J 0 bases, leaving 14 bases between the germline ends. This chain's CDR3 is CASRHLEGNQETQYF. CDR3 DNA sequence: TGTGCCAGCAGGCACTTGGAGGGGAACCAAGAGACCCAGTACTTC.

This clonotype was counted ten times or more. The rearrangement joins TRBV6-2 or TRBV6-3 to TRBJ1-1, with D unresolved. CDR3 length: 11 residues. CDR1 and CDR2 (germline): MNHEY, SVGEGT. V was trimmed by 8 bases and J by 5 bases, leaving 9 bases between them. CDR3 sequence (DNA): TGTGCCAGCCGGAAAGGAACTGAAGCTTTCTTT. Protein: CASRKGTEAFF.

This clonotype was seen repeatedly, ten times or more. CDR3 amino acids: CASSLLPGRGYGYTF. Written as DNA, the CDR3 is TGCGCCAGCAGCCTCCTCCCAGGGAGGGGCTATGGCTACACCTTC. The gene calls are TRBV4-3 and TRBJ1-2; D might be TRBD1 (5 bases). Trimming removed 4 bases from V and 4 bases from J, with 16 bases in between. Germline V lookup: CDR1 LGHNA, CDR2 YSLEER. This CDR3 comprises 15 residues.

This clonotype was detected ten times or more. The V call is TRBV6-5, the J call TRBJ2-1, with D maybe TRBD1 (5 bases). V dropped 0 bases and J dropped 6 bases, with 6 bases sitting between them. CDR1 and CDR2 (germline): MNHEY, SVGAGI. CDR3 length: 13 amino acids. The CDR3 spells CASSYSRVNEQFF. In DNA, the CDR3 is TGTGCCAGCAGTTACTCCAGGGTCAATGAGCAGTTCTTC.

V usage is TRBV12-3 or TRBV12-4 and J usage is TRBJ2-7; 10 nucleotides agree with TRBD2. Unmatched junction bases numbered 5, after V lost 4 bases and J lost 2 bases. This CDR3 spans 15 amino acids. The CDR3 spells CASSWGAGGPYEQYF. The CDR3 DNA follows: TGTGCCAGCAGTTGGGGAGCGGGAGGGCCCTACGAGCAGTACTTC.

This clonotype was seen many times. The chain has TRBV28 and TRBJ2-2; TRBD1 matches 7 bases. Germline assignment: CDR1 MDHEN and CDR2 SYDVKM. V dropped 4 bases and J dropped 4; count of bases not matched to a gene: 0. The CDR3 consists of 13 residues. The CDR3 region has the DNA TGTGCCAGCAGTTACAGGGGCACCGGGGAGCTGTTTTTT. Its protein product is CASSYRGTGELFF.

Ten or more counts support this clonotype. The V call is TRBV29-1, the J call TRBJ1-2; maybe TRBD1 (6 bases). Germline values: CDR1 SQVTM, CDR2 ANQGSEA. There are 11 residues in the CDR3. V lost 6 bases and J lost 4, with 9 bases in between. The chain's CDR3 is CSVTGSYGYTF. Here the CDR3 DNA reads TGCAGCGTCACAGGGAGCTATGGCTACACCTTC. Using reference TRBV29-1 and TRBJ1-2 for the parts outside the CDR3, the full variable domain is SAVISQKPSRDICQRGTSLTIQCQVDSQVTMMFWYRQQPGQSLTLIATANQGSEATYESGFVIDKFPISRPNLTFSTLTVSNMSPEDSSIYLCSVTGSYGYTFGSGTRLTVV.

The table lists this clonotype with many counts. This chain joins TRBV7-9 and TRBJ2-5, with TRBD2 matching 7 bases. The CDR3 runs 17 residues. Trimming cost V 4 bases and J 5 bases; bases outside gene matches: 16. Germline CDR1 is SEHNR and CDR2 is FQNEAQ (reference sequence). CDR3 DNA: TGTGCCAGCAGCTACAATTCCGGGACTAAAGGCAAGGAGACCCAGTACTTC. Its translation: CASSYNSGTKGKETQYF.

This clonotype has ten or more counts. The rearrangement uses TRBV29-1 and TRBJ1-1; D is uncertain. This CDR3 region has 11 residues. V was trimmed by 4 bases and J by 11 bases, leaving 14 bases between them. Germline V gives CDR1 SQVTM, CDR2 ANQGSEA. This chain's CDR3 is CSVGGGEVAFF. CDR3 bases: TGCAGCGTTGGAGGCGGGGAGGTCGCTTTCTTT.

This clonotype has ten or more counts. The chain joins TRBV5-4 to TRBJ2-3; unclear D gene. The V end was cut by 3 bases, the J end by 2 bases, with 10 bases between. The CDR3 spans 14 residues. Germline CDR1 SGHNT, CDR2 YYREEE (reference sequence). CDR3 sequence (DNA): TGTGCCAGCAGCTGGACGAAGAACACAGATACGCAGTATTTT. Amino acids: CASSWTKNTDTQYF.

This clonotype was picked up many times. The gene calls are TRBV6-6 and TRBJ2-7; TRBD1 is a possible D gene (5 bases). The V and J ends lost 2 bases and 2 bases respectively, with 7 bases between them. CDR3 length: 13 residues. Germline assignment: CDR1 MNHNY and CDR2 SVGAGI (reference sequence). CDR3 region: CASSYDRTYEQYF. In DNA form, the CDR3 reads TGTGCCAGCAGTTACGACAGAACCTACGAGCAGTACTTC.

This clonotype qualifies as medium-sized. The chain combines TRBV29-1 with TRBJ2-7; 11 nucleotides match TRBD1. Looked up from germline, CDR1 is SQVTM and CDR2 is ANQGSEA. V shed 2 bases and J 6 bases; nucleotides not matched to a gene: 12. The CDR3 is 16 amino acids. The CDR3 here is CSVEKAPGTGGPEQYF. The CDR3 DNA follows: TGCAGCGTTGAAAAGGCCCCCGGGACAGGGGGTCCCGAGCAGTACTTC.

This clonotype showed up many times. The chain links TRBV11-2 to TRBJ1-1; TRBD1 matches at 8 bases. J lost 5 bases, V lost 5 bases, and 4 bases had no gene match. This CDR3 is 13 amino acids long. The germline CDR1 and CDR2 sequences are SGHAT and FQNNGV. The chain's CDR3 is CASSPDRATEAFF. DNA of the CDR3: TGTGCCAGCAGCCCGGACAGGGCGACTGAAGCTTTCTTT.

This clonotype occurred a few times. The chain has TRBV19 and TRBJ1-2, with D tentatively TRBD1 (5 bases). There are 14 residues in the CDR3. With 6 bases removed from V and 4 bases from J, the gap between germline ends came to 15 bases. Germline CDR1 is LNHDA and CDR2 is SQIVND (reference sequence). The CDR3 region is CASRYGWGLYGYTF. CDR3 sequence (DNA): TGTGCCAGTAGATACGGTTGGGGACTCTATGGCTACACCTTC. The full variable domain, its missing parts supplied by reference TRBV19 and TRBJ1-2, is DGGITQSPKYLFRKEGQNVTLSCEQNLNHDAMYWYRQDPGQGLRLIYYSQIVNDFQKGDIAEGYSVSREKKESFPLTVTSAQKNPTAFYLCASRYGWGLYGYTFGSGTRLTVV.

This clonotype was observed at least ten times. The V and J genes are TRBV7-9 and TRBJ2-7; 7 bases agree with TRBD2. Germline assignment: CDR1 SEHNR and CDR2 FQNEAQ (reference sequence). The CDR3 sequence is 14 residues long. V shed 0 bases and J 2 bases; nucleotides not matched to a gene: 1. CDR3 region: CASSLAGGTYEQYF. CDR3 DNA: TGTGCCAGCAGCTTAGCGGGGGGGACCTACGAGCAGTACTTC. Drawing the rest from reference TRBV7-9 and TRBJ2-7, the complete variable domain is DTGVSQNPRHKITKRGQNVTFRCDPISEHNRLYWYRQTLGQGPEFLTYFQNEAQLEKSRLLSDRFSAERPKGSFSTLEIQRTEQGDSAMYLCASSLAGGTYEQYFGPGTRLTVT.

The table lists this clonotype with many counts. The J gene is TRBJ1-4, the V gene TRBV7-8; D unclear. The CDR3 is 16 residues long. CDR1 is SGHVS and CDR2 is FQNEAQ in the germline V gene. Trimming pared 5 bases from V and 2 bases from J, leaving 15 bases between. The CDR3 loop is CASSPVTFGTNEKLFF. The CDR3 region has the DNA TGTGCCAGCAGCCCGGTCACTTTTGGGACTAATGAAAAACTGTTTTTT. Combining the CDR3 with reference TRBV7-8 and TRBJ1-4 gives the whole variable domain GAGVSQSPRYKVAKRGQDVALRCDPISGHVSLFWYQQALGQGPEFLTYFQNEAQLDKSGLPSDRFFAERPEGSVSTLKIQRTQQEDSAVYLCASSPVTFGTNEKLFFGSGTQLSVL.

About this clonotype itself: This may come from a read error, since a much larger clone is one base off. The rearrangement uses TRBV7-9 and TRBJ2-5; D is unresolved. The germline V gene has CDR1 SEHNR and CDR2 FQNEAQ (reference sequence). The CDR3 sequence is 16 residues long. V lost 5 bases to trimming and J lost 5 bases, with 21 bases between them. The chain's CDR3 is CASSAALAQFVETQYF. CDR3 in DNA: TGTGCCAGCAGCGCCGCCTTAGCACAGTTTGTTGAGACCCAGTACTTC. The full variable domain, completed using reference TRBV7-9 and TRBJ2-5, is DTGVSQNPRHKITKRGQNVTFRCDPISEHNRLYWYRQTLGQGPEFLTYFQNEAQLEKSRLLSDRFSAERPKGSFSTLEIQRTEQGDSAMYLCASSAALAQFVETQYFGPGTRLLVL.

This clonotype showed up many times. This chain joins TRBV10-3 and TRBJ2-4; no firm D call. The V gene lost 2 bases and the J gene lost 10 bases, with 9 bases spanning the gap. Looked up from germline, CDR1 is ENHRY and CDR2 is SYGVKD. The CDR3 sequence is 12 residues long. DNA of the CDR3: TGTGCCATCAGTGAGACAGCCGTTATTCAGTACTTC. Amino acid sequence: CAISETAVIQYF.